This entry lists 7 T cell receptor beta chains sequenced from one sample in a study of identifying expanded T cells in peripheral blood. Here immunoSEQ multiplex PCR was the method, and the copy in TCRdb shows in-frame clones only, minus some. This repertoire shows 50,000 or so clones, approximately 89% found once; its top ten account for 3% to 4%. The sequenced sample consisted of blood. These receptors came from a person between 18 and 75 years old in good health.

This clone came up once. The V gene is TRBV27, the J gene TRBJ2-2; D call uncertain. This CDR3 spans 12 amino acids. The germline gives CDR1 MNHEY, CDR2 SMNVEV (reference sequence). Trimming took off 6 bases at V and 6 bases at J, with 8 bases between the two ends. CDR3 coding DNA: TGTGCCAGCAGCTTCTTCGCCGGGGAGCTGTTTTTT. It is translated as CASSFFAGELFF.

The rearrangement links TRBV10-3 to TRBJ2-7; D gene uncertain. Germline-derived CDR1 and CDR2 are ENHRY and SYGVKD. The CDR3 consists of 13 residues. V dropped 9 bases and J dropped 1 base, with 13 bases sitting between them. CDR3 loop: CAISRGRSYEQYF. The DNA for the CDR3 is TGTGCCATAAGCAGAGGAAGATCCTACGAGCAGTACTTC.

The rearrangement links TRBV19 to TRBJ2-7; D not resolved. Trimming removed 1 base from V and 1 base from J, with 8 bases in between. CDR3 length equals 14 residues. CDR1 is LNHDA and CDR2 is SQIVND in the germline V gene (reference sequence). Here the CDR3 DNA reads TGTGCCAGTAGTATAGGTGACGGATCCTACGAGCAGTACTTC. This sequence encodes CASSIGDGSYEQYF.

The chain employs TRBV10-2 and TRBJ2-1; 8 nucleotides line up with TRBD2. CDR3 length: 13 residues. With 8 bases clipped from V and 10 bases from J, the junction kept 10 bases outside the gene matches. Germline assignment: CDR1 WSHSY and CDR2 SAAADI. DNA of the CDR3: TGCGCCAGCCGGGAGGGGGGCCTCCTAGAGCAGTTCTTC. Its translation is CASREGGLLEQFF.

This rearrangement joins TRBV27 to TRBJ2-4; 10 nucleotides align to TRBD2. The junction had 15 bases not matched to a gene; V was cut back by 4 bases and J by 3 bases. The CDR3 covers 19 residues. CDR1 and CDR2 from the germline V gene are MNHEY and SMNVEV (reference sequence). The CDR3 region has the DNA TGTGCCAGCAGTTCCCCGATCTTGGCTAGCGGGAGAATCAAAAACATTCAGTACTTC. Translating gives CASSSPILASGRIKNIQYF.

J is TRBJ2-2 and V is TRBV7-2; D gene ambiguous. This CDR3 spans 16 amino acids. V lost 1 base to trimming and J lost 2 bases, with 11 bases between them. Germline CDR1 and CDR2: SGHTA and FQGNSA. The CDR3 DNA follows: TGTGCCAGCAGCTTAGTTTGGGCGGCTAACACCGGGGAGCTGTTTTTT. Protein sequence: CASSLVWAANTGELFF.

Only one count was recorded for this clone. The chain carries TRBV2 and TRBJ2-3; 7 bases are a match to TRBD1. CDR3 length: 15 residues. The germline V gene encodes CDR1 SNHLY and CDR2 FYNNEI. V was pared by 4 bases and J by 5 bases, with 9 bases of the junction left unmatched. DNA for the CDR3: TGTGCCAGCAGTGTGGACAGGAGTAGCGAAGATACGCAGTATTTT. Its translation is CASSVDRSSEDTQYF.